One and the same sample provided the 27 T cell receptor beta chains below, sequenced in a study of T cell responses to AZD1222 COVID-19 vaccine (dated by TCRdb to the early 2020s). The method behind the library was the immunoSEQ multiplex PCR assay. The table was pulled from immuneACCESS by TCRdb, which kept in-frame rearrangements only. Such tables lose some clones; where checked, under half of the loss comes from unresolved V genes, and the rest has no known cause. The sample has approximately 110,000 clones on record, approximately 85% of them singletons. Clones ranked in the top ten supply around 4.4% of the sample. This sample's time point label indicates: about 28 days (+/-7) after the second vaccine dose. Sequencing used peripheral blood, obtained 28 days after the second AZD1222 dose. These TCRs come from an adult who received the AZD1222 COVID-19 vaccine.

This chain uses TRBV7-2 with TRBJ2-3, with D possibly matching TRBD1 (6 bases). CDR3 length equals 17 residues. CDR1 SGHTA and CDR2 FQGNSA come from the germline V gene. Between the trimmed V and J ends, which lost 1 base and 0 bases, there was a span of 14 bases. The CDR3 loop is CASSLVGRDTSTDTQYF. CDR3 nucleotide sequence: TGTGCCAGCAGCTTAGTGGGCCGGGACACCAGCACAGATACGCAGTATTTT. Looking up the rest from reference TRBV7-2 and TRBJ2-3 gives the full variable domain: GAGVSQSPSNKVTEKGKDVELRCDPISGHTALYWYRQSLGQGLEFLIYFQGNSAPDKSGLPSDRFSAERTGGSVSTLTIQRTQQEDSAVYLCASSLVGRDTSTDTQYFGPGTRLTVL.

This clone was picked up a small number of times. V is TRBV6-5 and J is TRBJ2-7; 7 nucleotides line up with TRBD1. The CDR3 is 14 residues long. V was pared by 5 bases and J by 4 bases, with 8 bases of the junction left unmatched. In germline, CDR1 is MNHEY, CDR2 SVGAGI. The CDR3 protein is CASSRGDSLYEQYF. In nucleotides, the CDR3 is TGTGCCAGCAGTAGAGGGGACAGCCTTTACGAGCAGTACTTC.

CDR3 nucleotide sequence: TGTGCCAGTAGTGACCGGGGGCCTTATAGCAATCAGCCCCAGCATTTT. Protein sequence: CASSDRGPYSNQPQHF. This chain uses TRBV19 with TRBJ1-5; weak D call: TRBD1 (6 bases). The length of the CDR3 is 16 residues. Germline CDR1 and CDR2: LNHDA and SQIVND (reference sequence). Between the trimmed V and J ends, which lost 5 bases and 0 bases, there was a span of 14 bases.

V is TRBV5-1 and J is TRBJ2-5; D not resolved. This CDR3 contains 12 residues. The V and J ends lost 0 bases and 3 bases respectively, with 3 bases between them. The germline CDR1 and CDR2 sequences are SGHRS and YFSETQ. The CDR3 spells CASSLGEETQYF. CDR3 DNA sequence: TGCGCCAGCAGCTTGGGAGAAGAGACCCAGTACTTC.

V is TRBV27 and J is TRBJ1-2; TRBD1 agrees at 7 bases. This CDR3 spans 13 amino acids. Germline V lookup: CDR1 MNHEY, CDR2 SMNVEV (reference sequence). V lost 7 bases and J lost 8; bases outside the gene matches: 10. CDR3: CASTKTGTGGYTF. The CDR3 nucleotides read TGTGCCAGCACCAAGACAGGGACGGGAGGCTACACCTTC.

This clone was seen a few times. CDR3 nucleotide sequence: TGTGCCAGCAGTTGGGGTAATCAGCCCCAGCATTTT. It translates to CASSWGNQPQHF. The chain has TRBV25-1 and TRBJ1-5; D is unclear. The ends were cut back, 5 bases at V and 4 bases at J, with 6 bases in the middle. This CDR3 spans 12 amino acids. Germline CDR1 is MGHDK and CDR2 is SYGVNS.

The genes are TRBV24-1 and TRBJ1-2; D unresolved. Germline V gives CDR1 KGHDR, CDR2 SFDVKD. The CDR3 runs to 14 residues. Trimming took 3 bases from V and 2 from J, leaving 9 bases between them. The CDR3 reads CATSDAVGNYGYTF. In nucleotides, the CDR3 is TGTGCCACCAGTGATGCCGTGGGGAACTATGGCTACACCTTC.

This clone appeared a few times. The gene calls are TRBV11-2 and TRBJ2-3, with D possibly matching TRBD1 (5 bases). Trimming removed 1 base at V and 3 bases at J, with 8 bases between. The CDR3 is 14 amino acids. From germline, CDR1 is SGHAT and CDR2 FQNNGV. The CDR3 protein is CASSLGTKTDTQYF. The CDR3 region has the DNA TGTGCCAGCAGCTTAGGGACAAAGACAGATACGCAGTATTTT.

The genes are TRBV18 and TRBJ2-7; no definite D call. The germline V gene encodes CDR1 KGHSH and CDR2 LQKENI. V was pared by 3 bases and J by 0 bases, with 9 bases between. This CDR3 contains 14 residues. The CDR3 is CASSPAADSYEQYF. The CDR3, as DNA: TGTGCCAGCTCACCGGCGGCAGACTCCTACGAGCAGTACTTC.

This clone was observed a few times. The gene calls are TRBV11-3 and TRBJ1-6; the D is unclear. This CDR3 is built from 15 residues. Germline V CDR1 and CDR2: SGHNT, YENEEA. The V end lost 1 base, the J end lost 7 bases, and 11 bases lay between the germline ends. CDR3 amino acids: CASSLGGGTNSPLHF. The CDR3 coding sequence is TGTGCCAGCAGCTTAGGTGGCGGAACCAATTCACCCCTCCACTTT. The full variable domain, completed using reference TRBV11-3 and TRBJ1-6, is EAGVVQSPRYKIIEKKQPVAFWCNPISGHNTLYWYLQNLGQGPELLIRYENEEAVDDSQLPKDRFSAERLKGVDSTLKIQPAELGDSAVYLCASSLGGGTNSPLHFGNGTRLTVT.

The chain combines TRBV30 with TRBJ2-3; 7 bases agree with TRBD2. Trimming at V came to 2 bases and at J to 2 bases, leaving 4 bases not matched to a gene. This CDR3 has 14 amino acids. Germline V gene sequence: CDR1 GTSNPN, CDR2 SVGIG (reference sequence). The CDR3 region is CAWSSGAPTDTQYF. Here the CDR3 DNA reads TGTGCCTGGAGTAGCGGGGCACCCACAGATACGCAGTATTTT.

V and J are TRBV6-2 or TRBV6-3 and TRBJ2-7; no firm D call. Germline V gene sequence: CDR1 MNHEY, CDR2 SVGEGT. This CDR3 region has 14 residues. V lost 2 bases and J 2 bases, leaving 10 bases between the germline ends. The CDR3 region is CASSYTTATYEQYF. The CDR3 DNA sequence: TGTGCCAGCAGTTACACTACTGCCACCTACGAGCAGTACTTC.

The chain combines TRBV7-6 with TRBJ1-5, with 9 bases fitting TRBD1. Germline CDR1 is SGHVS and CDR2 is FNYEAQ. This CDR3 spans 15 amino acids. Germline trimming cut 5 bases from V and 11 bases from J; bases unmatched to any gene: 13. CDR3 protein: CASSPDGQGIGAQHF. DNA of the CDR3: TGTGCCAGCAGCCCCGATGGACAGGGGATCGGGGCCCAGCATTTT.

The V call is TRBV7-6, the J call TRBJ1-2; the match to TRBD1 covers 8 bases. The V segment lost 5 bases and the J segment 5 bases; nucleotides outside the gene matches: 7. The CDR3 is 14 residues long. The germline CDR1 and CDR2 sequences are SGHVS and FNYEAQ. In DNA, the CDR3 is TGTGCCAGCAGCACGGGACAGGACATTTATGGCTACACCTTC. Translated: CASSTGQDIYGYTF.

The V call is TRBV5-4, the J call TRBJ1-2; 8 bases fit TRBD1. This CDR3 is 14 amino acids long. CDR1 and CDR2 from the germline V gene are SGHNT and YYREEE (reference sequence). The ends lost 9 bases at V and 7 bases at J; junction bases unmatched: 14. CDR3 loop: CATGPGQALFGYTF. CDR3 sequence (DNA): TGTGCCACCGGACCGGGACAGGCGCTGTTTGGCTACACCTTC.

The chain employs TRBV25-1 and TRBJ2-2; 8 nucleotides align to TRBD1. Per the germline V gene, CDR1 is MGHDK and CDR2 is SYGVNS. The CDR3 consists of 14 residues. J was trimmed by 1 base and V by 6 bases; bases with no gene match: 1. CDR3 DNA: TGTGCCAGCAGGGACAGGGTGAACACCGGGGAGCTGTTTTTT. It yields the protein CASRDRVNTGELFF.

V is TRBV6-5 and J is TRBJ1-6, with D possibly being TRBD1 (6 bases). Germline V CDR1 and CDR2: MNHEY, SVGAGI. V was trimmed by 2 bases and J by 7 bases, leaving 15 bases between them. CDR3 length: 16 amino acids. The CDR3 loop is CASSYHVDRRNSPLHF. As DNA, the CDR3 is TGTGCCAGCAGTTACCACGTTGACAGGAGAAATTCACCCCTCCACTTT.

This clone has just a few counts. The chain combines TRBV7-2 with TRBJ1-1, with no clear D. This CDR3 region has 12 residues. The germline gives CDR1 SGHTA, CDR2 FQGNSA. V was clipped by 5 bases and J by 7 bases, with 11 bases between them. The DNA of the CDR3 is TGTGCCAGCAGCCCCGAGTATCGTGAAGCTTTCTTT. It translates to CASSPEYREAFF.

The V call is TRBV12-3 or TRBV12-4, the J call TRBJ1-2; D gene ambiguous. The CDR3 has 13 residues. The V end lost 4 bases, the J end lost 4 bases, and 10 bases lay between the germline ends. CDR3: CASSSMYRYGYTF. CDR3 nucleotides: TGTGCCAGCAGTTCCATGTACCGCTATGGCTACACCTTC.

The rearrangement uses TRBV7-3 and TRBJ1-5, with D perhaps matching TRBD1 (5 bases). The V end lost 5 bases, the J end lost 0 bases, and 11 bases lay between the germline ends. This CDR3 comprises 15 residues. CDR1 is SGHTA, CDR2 FQGTGA, per germline. The DNA for the CDR3 is TGTGCCAGCAGCCCACGGGGCGGTAGCAATCAGCCCCAGCATTTT. Encoded protein: CASSPRGGSNQPQHF.

The V call is TRBV27, the J call TRBJ1-3, with 7 bases aligning to TRBD1. CDR1 MNHEY and CDR2 SMNVEV come from the germline V gene (reference sequence). V shed 2 bases and J 4 bases; nucleotides not matched to a gene: 5. CDR3 length: 15 residues. The DNA of the CDR3 is TGTGCCAGCAGTTTAGGCACAGGGGTCGGAAACACCATATATTTT. This translates into CASSLGTGVGNTIYF.

This rearrangement joins TRBV29-1 to TRBJ2-7, with a possible D match to TRBD1 (6 bases). CDR1 is SQVTM, CDR2 ANQGSEA, per germline. V dropped 3 bases and J dropped 3 bases, with 12 bases sitting between them. The length of the CDR3 is 13 residues. The CDR3 region has the DNA TGCAGCGTTGAGACGGACAGAAACTACGAGCAGTACTTC. Protein sequence: CSVETDRNYEQYF.

This clone has a single count. CDR3 nucleotides: TGTGCCAGCAGTTACGGGGCTGGAGGGCCCCAGCATTTT. As protein: CASSYGAGGPQHF. The V gene is TRBV6-5, the J gene TRBJ1-5, with D maybe TRBD1 (5 bases). Trimming stripped 2 bases from V and 9 bases from J, with 11 bases between. The CDR3 runs 13 residues. Germline V gene lookup returns CDR1 MNHEY and CDR2 SVGAGI.

This chain links TRBV18 with TRBJ1-6; D gene uncertain. Trimming pared 0 bases from V and 9 bases from J, leaving 3 bases between. Germline CDR1 KGHSH, CDR2 LQKENI. The CDR3 is made up of 12 amino acids. The CDR3: CASSPPSSPLHF. In nucleotides, the CDR3 is TGTGCCAGCTCACCACCGAGTTCACCCCTCCACTTT.

The chain is built from TRBV11-2 and TRBJ2-1, with 9 bases matching TRBD1. V was pared by 5 bases and J by 8 bases, with 10 bases of the junction left unmatched. The length of the CDR3 is 15 residues. Germline values: CDR1 SGHAT, CDR2 FQNNGV. This CDR3 reads CASSTSGTGIDEQFF. In DNA, the CDR3 is TGTGCCAGCAGCACGAGCGGGACAGGGATCGATGAGCAGTTCTTC. Full variable domain (remainder filled in from reference TRBV11-2 and TRBJ2-1): EAGVAQSPRYKIIEKRQSVAFWCNPISGHATLYWYQQILGQGPKLLIQFQNNGVVDDSQLPKDRFSAERLKGVDSTLKIQPAKLEDSAVYLCASSTSGTGIDEQFFGPGTRLTVL.

This rearrangement joins TRBV5-8 to TRBJ2-4; D may be TRBD1 (5 bases). The CDR3 is 14 residues long. The germline gives CDR1 SGHTS, CDR2 YDEGEE. Trimming removed 0 bases at V and 1 base at J, with 5 bases between. Written as DNA, the CDR3 is TGTGCCAGCAGCTTGGGACAGGCCAAAAACATTCAGTACTTC. It specifies CASSLGQAKNIQYF.

The gene calls are TRBV7-9 and TRBJ2-7; D is unresolved. With 5 bases removed from V and 2 bases from J, the gap between germline ends came to 13 bases. The CDR3 extends over 14 amino acids. Germline assignment: CDR1 SEHNR and CDR2 FQNEAQ (reference sequence). The CDR3 nucleotides are TGTGCCAGCAGCCTGTCGACTGAAACCTACGAGCAGTACTTC. It is translated as CASSLSTETYEQYF. Variable domain in full (rest from reference TRBV7-9 and TRBJ2-7): DTGVSQNPRHKITKRGQNVTFRCDPISEHNRLYWYRQTLGQGPEFLTYFQNEAQLEKSRLLSDRFSAERPKGSFSTLEIQRTEQGDSAMYLCASSLSTETYEQYFGPGTRLTVT.